The T cell receptor (beta chain) under discussion was sequenced for a study of Ad26.COV2.S vaccination and SARS-CoV-2 variants (dated by TCRdb to about 2021). For the study in its entirety: Vaccine-arm donors were drawn from COV1001, a multicentre, randomized, double-blind, placebo-controlled phase I-IIa trial of Ad26.COV2.S in healthy adults. A total of roughly 32 samples were included in the TCR-sequenced set, comprising about 20 Ad26.COV2.S vaccine recipients, 5 placebo recipients and 8 SARS-CoV-2 convalescent individuals. Trial participants were randomized into five groups of five: low-dose or high-dose Ad26.COV2.S given once or twice, or placebo on both occasions. Throughout the experiments and outcome assessment, investigators stayed blinded to trial group allocation. Dosing of Ad26.COV2.S was intramuscular, at either 5x10^10 or 1x10^11 viral particles, delivered as one shot or as two shots spaced 56 days apart. TCRbeta repertoire sequencing served as the tool for gauging how specific and how broad the SARS-CoV-2-reactive T cell receptors were following Ad26.COV2.S vaccination. Here is what the overall study found, with its caveats: Vaccine and placebo recipients had comparable non-spike TCR breadth, which fits with the vaccine containing only spike. According to the authors, total T cell responses may have been underestimated by the TCR breadth and depth analyses. After vaccination, substantial breadth of spike-specific CD8+ and CD4+ T cell responses was reported. Compared with placebo recipients, Ad26.COV2.S recipients showed higher spike-specific TCR breadth (P = 0.0014). Comparing responses between vaccine doses or regimens was not something the study was powered to do.

What the treatment or condition label conveys for this sample: about 20 received Ad26.COV2.S at low or high dose, single or two shots; five or six received placebo; per-sample allocation not given. Repertoires of vaccine and placebo recipients were sequenced from samples taken on day 63 after the first injection. Between 29 July and 7 August 2020, Cohort 1b enrolled 20 to 30 adults aged 18-55 years at one site in Boston, USA. As a vaccine, Ad26.COV2.S was a replication-incompetent adenovirus type 26 vector that expressed a prefusion-stabilized SARS-CoV-2 spike protein derived from the original Wuhan strain. TCRbeta CDR3 regions were sequenced with the immunoSEQ Assay. After extraction, genomic DNA underwent amplification by bias-controlled multiplex PCR, followed by high-throughput sequencing. Regarding the original processing steps: To quantify the absolute abundance of every unique TCRbeta CDR3 region, sequences were collapsed and filtered. Usable DNA was measured by amplifying reference genes present in all nucleated cells, and TCRbeta template counts were normalized to that usable DNA to estimate T cell fraction. Repertoire TCRs were annotated as SARS-CoV-2-specific by exact matching of V gene, CDR3 amino acid sequence and J gene to a known reactive TCR set. The reference SARS-CoV-2 TCR set was derived from MIRA and filtered for enrichment in COVID-19-positive ImmuneCODE repertoires, a step that removed public or cross-reactive TCRs. Based on the MIRA antigens, annotated TCRs were further analysed at the level of specific ORF or position within ORF. Breadth was defined as the number of annotated unique rearrangements divided by the total number of unique productive rearrangements, and depth was defined as the summed frequency of the annotated unique rearrangements. Group comparisons of TCR breadth used two-sided Wilcoxon rank-sum tests. Held by TCRdb, this immuneACCESS table contains in-frame sequences only and omits some clones. Under half of the omission traces to an unresolved V gene where checked; the cause of the rest is unknown. V and J calls and clone size follow that table, whereas D and trimming were derived from the DNA. Across this sample there are 200,000 to 250,000 clones, with 88% seen only once. Together, the top ten hold over 8.5% of the sample.

Via the germline V gene, CDR1 is SGDLS and CDR2 YYNGEE. Including cysteine and phenylalanine, the CDR3 has 18 amino acids. This entry keeps only the CDR3 DNA: 54 bases, framed from base 1. Compared with germline, V lacks 1 base and J lacks 0 bases; bases without a gene match: 8. Notes on this clone: This clone's antigen is unknown. Base quality data are lacking; no much larger clone is found one base away.

The source was peripheral blood, collected in a trial of Ad26.COV2.S vaccine versus placebo. The sequence came from a person between 18 and 65 years old who received the Ad26.COV2.S COVID-19 vaccine or a placebo. The chain couples TRBV9 to TRBJ2-3, and TRBD1 aligns with 10 junction nucleotides. The sequenced DNA: TGTGCCAGCAGCGTACAGGACAGGGGGTCGACTAGCACAGATACGCAGTATTTT. The encoded protein is CASSVQDRGSTSTDTQYF.